This TCR beta chain is from a study of blood T cell repertoires in COVID-19. Study details: The study drew acute and convalescent COVID-19 samples from the United States, Italy and Spain. PBMCs, B-cell-depleted T cells, or T cells were the source of the cDNA or gDNA that made up the material.

CDR3 length equals 17 residues. V shed 0 bases and J shed 8 bases, with 22 bases lying between them. Germline V CDR1 and CDR2: MGHRA, YSYEKL. This clone was counted a single time. Libraries were prepared by immunoSEQ multiplex PCR; TCRdb keeps only in-frame clonotypes and omits some of them. The data contain about 190,000 clones, about 81% of them seen just once; the ten biggest clones take up 2.5% to 3.5%. Participants were aged about 18 to 100 years from 20 to 30 US areas. Donors were grouped by their self-reported clinical history. The clonotype originates from a woman between 25 and 40 years old who had recovered from COVID-19. This sequence joins TRBV4-1 and TRBJ1-1; the D gene is possibly TRBD1 (6 bases). The material sequenced was PBMCs or T cells enriched from blood (not recorded which). In DNA, the CDR3 is TGCGCCAGCAGCCAAGATATACAGGGTGGGGGTCTGGTGGAAGCTTTCTTT. Protein: CASSQDIQGGGLVEAFF.